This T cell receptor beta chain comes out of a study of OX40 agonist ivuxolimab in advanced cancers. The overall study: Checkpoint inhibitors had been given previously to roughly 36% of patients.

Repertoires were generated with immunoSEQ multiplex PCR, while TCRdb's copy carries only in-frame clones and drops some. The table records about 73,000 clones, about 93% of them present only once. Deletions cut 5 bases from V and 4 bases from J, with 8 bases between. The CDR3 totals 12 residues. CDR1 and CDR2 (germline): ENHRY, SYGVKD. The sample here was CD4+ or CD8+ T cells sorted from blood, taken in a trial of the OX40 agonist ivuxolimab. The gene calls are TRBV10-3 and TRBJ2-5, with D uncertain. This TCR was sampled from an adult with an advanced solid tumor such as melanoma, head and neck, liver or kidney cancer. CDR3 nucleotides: TGTGCCATCAGTTTGGACGGAGAGACCCAGTACTTC. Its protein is CAISLDGETQYF.